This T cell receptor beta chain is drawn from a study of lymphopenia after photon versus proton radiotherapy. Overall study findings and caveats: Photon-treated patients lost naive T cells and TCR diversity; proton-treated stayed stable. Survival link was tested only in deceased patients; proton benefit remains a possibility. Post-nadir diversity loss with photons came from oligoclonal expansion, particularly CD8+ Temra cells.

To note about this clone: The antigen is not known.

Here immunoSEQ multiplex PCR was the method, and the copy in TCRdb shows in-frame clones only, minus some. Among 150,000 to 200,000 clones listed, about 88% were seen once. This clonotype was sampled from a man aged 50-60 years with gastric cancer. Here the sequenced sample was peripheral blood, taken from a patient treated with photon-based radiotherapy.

CDR3 amino acids: CASSISPRASGSKWVAGELFF. CDR3 in DNA: TGTGCCAGTAGTATTTCGCCCCGGGCTAGCGGGAGTAAGTGGGTCGCCGGGGAGCTGTTTTTT. The J gene is TRBJ2-2, the V gene TRBV19; 10 positions match TRBD2. In germline, CDR1 is LNHDA, CDR2 SQIVND (reference sequence). V lost 3 bases, J lost 6 bases, and 22 bases stayed unmatched. The CDR3 is made up of 21 amino acids.